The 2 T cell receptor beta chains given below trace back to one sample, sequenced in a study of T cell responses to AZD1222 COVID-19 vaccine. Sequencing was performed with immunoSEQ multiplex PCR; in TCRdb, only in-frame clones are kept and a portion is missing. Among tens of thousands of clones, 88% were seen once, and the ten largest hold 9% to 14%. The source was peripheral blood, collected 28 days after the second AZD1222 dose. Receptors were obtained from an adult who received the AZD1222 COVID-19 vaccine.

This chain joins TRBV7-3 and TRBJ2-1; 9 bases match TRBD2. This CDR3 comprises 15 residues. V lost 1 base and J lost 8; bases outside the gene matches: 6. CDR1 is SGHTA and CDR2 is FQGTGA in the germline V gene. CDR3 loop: CASSLMAGGRHEQFF. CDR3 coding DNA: TGTGCCAGCAGCTTAATGGCGGGGGGGCGCCATGAGCAGTTCTTC.

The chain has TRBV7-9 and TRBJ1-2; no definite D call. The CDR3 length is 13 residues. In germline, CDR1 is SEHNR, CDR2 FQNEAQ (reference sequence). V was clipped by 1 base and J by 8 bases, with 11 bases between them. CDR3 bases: TGTGCCAGCAGCTTAGGTGGACTGTACGGCTACACCTTC. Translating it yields CASSLGGLYGYTF.